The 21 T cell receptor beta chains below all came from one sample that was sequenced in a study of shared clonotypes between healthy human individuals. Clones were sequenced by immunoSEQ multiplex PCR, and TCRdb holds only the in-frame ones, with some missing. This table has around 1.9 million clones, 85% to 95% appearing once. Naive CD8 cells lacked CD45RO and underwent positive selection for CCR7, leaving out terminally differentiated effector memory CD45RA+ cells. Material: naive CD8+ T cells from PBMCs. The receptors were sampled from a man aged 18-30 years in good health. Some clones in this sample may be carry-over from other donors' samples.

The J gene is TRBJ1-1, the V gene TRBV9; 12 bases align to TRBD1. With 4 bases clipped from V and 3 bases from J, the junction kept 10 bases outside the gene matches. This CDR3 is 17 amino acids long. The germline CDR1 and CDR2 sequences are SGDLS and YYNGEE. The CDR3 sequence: CASSPRDRGLVYTEAFF. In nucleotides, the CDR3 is TGTGCCAGCAGCCCCCGGGACAGGGGGCTGGTGTACACTGAAGCTTTCTTT.

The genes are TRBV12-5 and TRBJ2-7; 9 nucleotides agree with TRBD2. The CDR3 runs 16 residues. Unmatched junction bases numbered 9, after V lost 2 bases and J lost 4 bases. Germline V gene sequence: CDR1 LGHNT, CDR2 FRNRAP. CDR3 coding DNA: TGTGCTAGTGGTTTGTTTAGCGGGAGCGCTCTGTACGAGCAGTACTTC. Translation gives CASGLFSGSALYEQYF.

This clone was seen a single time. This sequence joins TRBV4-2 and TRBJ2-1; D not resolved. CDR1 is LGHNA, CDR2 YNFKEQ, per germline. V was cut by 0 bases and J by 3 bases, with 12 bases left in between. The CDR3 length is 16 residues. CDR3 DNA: TGTGCCAGCAGCCAAGATCACCAGCGCTACTACAATGAGCAGTTCTTC. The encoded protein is CASSQDHQRYYNEQFF.

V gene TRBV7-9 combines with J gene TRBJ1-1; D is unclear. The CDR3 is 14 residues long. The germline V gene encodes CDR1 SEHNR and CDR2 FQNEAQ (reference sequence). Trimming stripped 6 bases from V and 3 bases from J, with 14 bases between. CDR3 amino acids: CASRGEGVDTEAFF. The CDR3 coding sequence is TGTGCCAGCAGGGGCGAGGGAGTGGACACTGAAGCTTTCTTT.

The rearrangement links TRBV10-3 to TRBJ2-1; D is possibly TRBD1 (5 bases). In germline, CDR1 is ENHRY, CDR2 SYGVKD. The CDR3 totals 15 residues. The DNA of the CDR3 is TGTGCGACCGGGTGGGGCAGGGTCTCCTACAATGAGCAGTTCTTC. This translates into CATGWGRVSYNEQFF.

CDR3 DNA: TGCGCCAGCAGCCAGGGCGCAGGGTTTCCTGGAAACACCATATATTTT. Its translation: CASSQGAGFPGNTIYF. The rearrangement links TRBV4-3 to TRBJ1-3; a weak D match, TRBD1 (5 bases). There are 16 residues in the CDR3. Trimming removed 3 bases from V and 2 bases from J, with 14 bases in between. Germline V gene sequence: CDR1 LGHNA, CDR2 YSLEER.

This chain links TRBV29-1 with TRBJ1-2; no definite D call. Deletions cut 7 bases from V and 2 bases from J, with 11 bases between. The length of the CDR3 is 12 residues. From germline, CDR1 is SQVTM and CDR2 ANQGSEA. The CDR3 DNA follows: TGCAGCGCCCGCAGGCAAAACTATGGCTACACCTTC. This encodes CSARRQNYGYTF.

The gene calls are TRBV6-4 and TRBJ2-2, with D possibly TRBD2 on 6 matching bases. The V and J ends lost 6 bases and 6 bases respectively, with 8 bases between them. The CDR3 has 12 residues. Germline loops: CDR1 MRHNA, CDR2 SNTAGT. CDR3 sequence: CASRGGAGELFF. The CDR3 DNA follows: TGTGCCAGCAGGGGGGGTGCCGGGGAGCTGTTTTTT.

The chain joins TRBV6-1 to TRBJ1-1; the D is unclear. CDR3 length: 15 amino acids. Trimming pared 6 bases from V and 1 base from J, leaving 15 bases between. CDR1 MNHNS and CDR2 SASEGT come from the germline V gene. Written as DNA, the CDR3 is TGTGCCAGCAGCAGTAGCGTATCGGGGAACACTGAAGCTTTCTTT. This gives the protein CASSSSVSGNTEAFF.

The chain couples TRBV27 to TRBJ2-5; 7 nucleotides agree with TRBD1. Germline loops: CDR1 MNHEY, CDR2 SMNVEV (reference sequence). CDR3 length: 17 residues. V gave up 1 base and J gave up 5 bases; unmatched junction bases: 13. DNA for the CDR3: TGTGCCAGCAGTTTATTGGGGTTCAGGGGGTTGATGGAGACCCAGTACTTC. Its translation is CASSLLGFRGLMETQYF.

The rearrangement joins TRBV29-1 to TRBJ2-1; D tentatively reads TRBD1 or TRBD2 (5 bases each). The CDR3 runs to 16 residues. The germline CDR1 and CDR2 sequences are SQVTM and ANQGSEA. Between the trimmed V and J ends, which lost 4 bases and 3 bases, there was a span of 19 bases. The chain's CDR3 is CSVVRSGGPVYNEQFF. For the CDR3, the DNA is TGCAGCGTTGTGAGATCTGGGGGTCCAGTCTACAATGAGCAGTTCTTC.

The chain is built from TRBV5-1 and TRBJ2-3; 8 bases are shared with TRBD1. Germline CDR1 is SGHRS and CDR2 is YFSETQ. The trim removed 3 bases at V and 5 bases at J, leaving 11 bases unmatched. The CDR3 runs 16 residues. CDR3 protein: CASSWRKDRVGDTQYF. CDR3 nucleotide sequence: TGCGCCAGCAGCTGGAGGAAGGACAGGGTGGGAGATACGCAGTATTTT.

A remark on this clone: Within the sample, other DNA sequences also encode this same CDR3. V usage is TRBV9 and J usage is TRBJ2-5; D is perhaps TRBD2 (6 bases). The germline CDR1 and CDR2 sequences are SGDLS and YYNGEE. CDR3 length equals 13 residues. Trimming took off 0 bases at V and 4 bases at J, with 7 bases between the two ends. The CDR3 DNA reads TGTGCCAGCAGCGTAGTTAGCGGAGAGACCCAGTACTTC. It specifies CASSVVSGETQYF.

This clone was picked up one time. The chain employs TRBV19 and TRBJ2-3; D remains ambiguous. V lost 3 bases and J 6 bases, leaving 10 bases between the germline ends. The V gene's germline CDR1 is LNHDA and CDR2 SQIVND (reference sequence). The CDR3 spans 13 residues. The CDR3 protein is CASSMGRADTQYF. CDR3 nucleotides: TGTGCCAGTAGTATGGGTAGGGCGGATACGCAGTATTTT.

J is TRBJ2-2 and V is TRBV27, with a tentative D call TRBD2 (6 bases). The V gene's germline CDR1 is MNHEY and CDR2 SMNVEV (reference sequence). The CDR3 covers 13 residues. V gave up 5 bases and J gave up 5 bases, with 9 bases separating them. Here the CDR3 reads CASSREQTGELFF. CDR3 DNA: TGTGCCAGCAGTCGGGAGCAGACCGGGGAGCTGTTTTTT.

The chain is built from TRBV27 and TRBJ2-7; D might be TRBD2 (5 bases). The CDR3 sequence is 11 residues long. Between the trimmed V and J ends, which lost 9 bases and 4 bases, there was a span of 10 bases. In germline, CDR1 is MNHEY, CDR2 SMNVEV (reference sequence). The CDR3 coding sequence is TGTGCCAGTAGAGGGTGGTACGAGCAGTACTTC. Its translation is CASRGWYEQYF.

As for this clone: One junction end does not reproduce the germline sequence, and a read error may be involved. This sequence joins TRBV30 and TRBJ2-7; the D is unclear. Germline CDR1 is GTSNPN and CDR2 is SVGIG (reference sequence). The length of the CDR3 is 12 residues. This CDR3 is CAWSVGAYGQYF. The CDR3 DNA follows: TGTGCCTGGAGTGTAGGCGCCTACGGGCAGTACTTC.

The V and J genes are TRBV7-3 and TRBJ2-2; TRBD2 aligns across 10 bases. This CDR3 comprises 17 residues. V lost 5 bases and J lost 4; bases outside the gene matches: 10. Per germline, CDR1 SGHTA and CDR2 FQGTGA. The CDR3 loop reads CASSQGAGGPVTGELFF. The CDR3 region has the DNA TGTGCCAGCAGCCAAGGAGCGGGAGGGCCGGTCACCGGGGAGCTGTTTTTT.

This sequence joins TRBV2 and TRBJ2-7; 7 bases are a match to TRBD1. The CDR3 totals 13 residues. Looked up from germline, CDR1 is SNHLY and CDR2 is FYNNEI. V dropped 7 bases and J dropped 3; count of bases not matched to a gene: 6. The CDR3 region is CASMKDRDYEQYF. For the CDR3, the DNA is TGTGCCAGCATGAAAGACAGGGACTACGAGCAGTACTTC.

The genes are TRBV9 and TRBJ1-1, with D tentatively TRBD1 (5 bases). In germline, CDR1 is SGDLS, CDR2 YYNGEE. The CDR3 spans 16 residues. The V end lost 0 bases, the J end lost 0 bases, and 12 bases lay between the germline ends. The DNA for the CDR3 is TGTGCCAGCAGCGTAGATGGGGGAGGGATGAACACTGAAGCTTTCTTT. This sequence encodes CASSVDGGGMNTEAFF.

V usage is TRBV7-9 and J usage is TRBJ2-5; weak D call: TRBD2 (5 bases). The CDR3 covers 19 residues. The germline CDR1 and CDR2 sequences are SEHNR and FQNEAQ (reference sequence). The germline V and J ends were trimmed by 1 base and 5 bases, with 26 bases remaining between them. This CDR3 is CASSLGVFGNPVIGETQYF. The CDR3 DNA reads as TGTGCCAGCAGCTTAGGGGTCTTCGGGAACCCAGTAATAGGGGAGACCCAGTACTTC.